This record covers a single T cell receptor (beta chain). The antigen is undetermined. CDR1 and CDR2 from the germline V gene are DFQATT and SNEGSKA (reference sequence). J lost 4 bases, V lost 0 bases, and 2 bases had no gene match. The CDR3 totals 15 residues. The data stem from a study of neurological immune-mediated disorders. Study results and limitations: In HTLV-1-associated myelopathy, TCR clonal expansion was greatest, whereas multiple sclerosis had the least, falling below healthy controls.

The sorted libraries took approximately 1 million CD4+ or CD8+ T cells. 5'RACE with 10-nucleotide random UMIs produced the cDNA. Every sequencing run gave over 170 million TCR-beta sequences, taken from 15-18 subjects. TCRdb independently ran MiXCR on the 5' RACE reads; one entry per CDR3 protein. Altogether a few thousand distinct CDR3 sequences are present, less than 25% being singletons, with the ten largest covering around 40%. The origin of this receptor is a woman aged 55-69 years with HTLV-1-associated myelopathy (HAM/TSP). This rearrangement joins TRBV20-1 to TRBJ2-2, with 10 nucleotides matching TRBD2. Material for sequencing was CD8+ T cells from blood. CDR3 in amino acids: CSAREAGGFTGELFF. CDR3 coding DNA: TGCAGTGCTAGAGAAGCGGGAGGGTTCACCGGGGAGCTGTTTTTT.